This T cell receptor (beta chain) comes out of a study of T-cell memory formation after mild COVID-19. Study-wide results and caveats: Whether second-wave clones peaking at day 37 were SARS-CoV-2 specific went unconfirmed. Researchers found some responding clones in pre-infection memory, a sign that cross-reactive memory joined. Clones contracting day 15 to 85 were balanced CD4/CD8; later expanders leaned CD4+.

TCRdb ran MiXCR on the 5' RACE reads and lists one entry per CDR3 protein. Counted here are about 33,000 distinct CDR3 sequences, roughly 20% occurring once; the ten biggest clones make up approximately 1.4%. On this clonotype: Its target is not known.

Trimming stripped 7 bases from V and 5 bases from J, with 23 bases between. The CDR3 runs to 16 residues. Germline lookup yields CDR1 SEHNR and CDR2 FQNEAQ (reference sequence). Sample: PBMCs or a T cell subset sorted from them (not recorded which). The source of this sequence is an adult who had mild COVID-19 (a few samples of this study predate the infection). Cell type and time point are not known. The chain joins TRBV7-9 to TRBJ1-1, with D tentatively TRBD1 (6 bases). CDR3 sequence: CASNPTRGGGKTEAFF. In DNA, the CDR3 is TGTGCCAGCAACCCGACCCGAGGGGGTGGTAAAACTGAAGCTTTCTTT.